These 18 T cell receptor beta chains came from one sample sequenced in a study of shared clonotypes between healthy human individuals. Libraries were prepared by immunoSEQ multiplex PCR; TCRdb keeps only in-frame clonotypes and omits some of them. The repertoire includes some 550,000 clones, approximately 97% of them detected once, and less than 0.065% sits in the top ten. Material for sequencing was naive CD4+ T cells sorted from blood. Subset described: CD45RA+ positively selected. Source of these receptors: a woman aged 30 to 39 in good health.

The V call is TRBV28, the J call TRBJ2-7, with 7 bases matching TRBD2. The CDR3 has 15 amino acids. The ends lost 4 bases at V and 3 bases at J; junction bases unmatched: 9. Germline CDR1 is MDHEN and CDR2 is SYDVKM. The CDR3 loop is CASSSGGVDDYEQYF. CDR3 sequence (DNA): TGTGCCAGCAGTTCTGGGGGGGTTGATGACTACGAGCAGTACTTC.

This clone was observed once. V gene TRBV30 combines with J gene TRBJ1-1, with 7 positions matching TRBD1. The CDR3 has 15 amino acids. The V gene end was trimmed by 4 bases and the J gene end by 1 base; junction bases not matched to a gene: 9. The germline CDR1 and CDR2 sequences are GTSNPN and SVGIG (reference sequence). CDR3 loop: CAWTENRGPNTEAFF. The DNA of the CDR3 is TGTGCCTGGACCGAAAACAGGGGACCGAACACTGAAGCTTTCTTT.

V and J are TRBV2 and TRBJ1-2; D gene uncertain. Between the trimmed V and J ends, which lost 6 bases and 1 base, there was a span of 12 bases. The CDR3 runs 14 residues. Germline CDR1 and CDR2: SNHLY and FYNNEI. The CDR3: CASRLKESNYGYTF. In DNA, the CDR3 is TGTGCCAGCAGGTTAAAGGAGAGTAACTATGGCTACACCTTC.

J is TRBJ2-7 and V is TRBV25-1; 12 bases are a match to TRBD1. Per germline, CDR1 MGHDK and CDR2 SYGVNS. This CDR3 has 16 amino acids. V shed 4 bases and J 6 bases; nucleotides not matched to a gene: 10. CDR3 loop: CASSVSPGQGALEQYF. In nucleotides, the CDR3 is TGTGCCAGCAGTGTTTCCCCGGGACAGGGGGCTCTCGAGCAGTACTTC.

Note on this clone: Other DNA variants within this sample encode the same CDR3. The rearrangement uses TRBV28 and TRBJ1-3; D remains ambiguous. Germline CDR1 MDHEN, CDR2 SYDVKM. The V end lost 3 bases, the J end lost 0 bases, and 3 bases lay between the germline ends. This CDR3 has 13 residues. CDR3 loop: CASSFSSGNTIYF. DNA for the CDR3: TGTGCCAGCAGTTTCAGCTCTGGAAACACCATATATTTT.

CDR3 in amino acids: CASSSPGGGGISNYGYTF. The CDR3 DNA is TGCGCCAGCAGCTCCCCCGGCGGAGGGGGGATTTCTAACTATGGCTACACCTTC. This chain uses TRBV5-1 with TRBJ1-2, with a weak D call TRBD1 (6 bases). CDR1 and CDR2 from the germline V gene are SGHRS and YFSETQ. V dropped 3 bases and J dropped 0 bases, with 21 bases sitting between them. This CDR3 is built from 18 residues.

The chain joins TRBV5-1 to TRBJ2-4, with 9 bases identical to TRBD2. Per germline, CDR1 SGHRS and CDR2 YFSETQ. CDR3 length: 17 amino acids. V shed 0 bases and J 2 bases; nucleotides not matched to a gene: 6. CDR3 sequence (DNA): TGCGCCAGCAGCTTGGCGTCCCTAGCGGGAACCAAAAACATTCAGTACTTC. This translates into CASSLASLAGTKNIQYF.

The V gene is TRBV7-2, the J gene TRBJ2-3, with D perhaps matching TRBD2 (6 bases). Germline V gene sequence: CDR1 SGHTA, CDR2 FQGNSA. Trimming left V 6 bases short and J 6 bases short, with 16 bases between. CDR3 length: 14 amino acids. The CDR3 DNA is TGTGCCAGCAGAAGATGGGGGGAGATGGATACGCAGTATTTT. Translation: CASRRWGEMDTQYF.

The rearrangement uses TRBV11-2 and TRBJ2-1; D may match TRBD1 or TRBD2 (5 bases each). Germline CDR1 SGHAT, CDR2 FQNNGV. The CDR3 runs 10 residues. V was trimmed by 5 bases and J by 12 bases, leaving 8 bases between them. The chain's CDR3 is CASSRDRQFF. The DNA for the CDR3 is TGTGCCAGCAGCCGGGACCGGCAGTTCTTC. The whole variable domain, remainder taken from reference TRBV11-2 and TRBJ2-1, is EAGVAQSPRYKIIEKRQSVAFWCNPISGHATLYWYQQILGQGPKLLIQFQNNGVVDDSQLPKDRFSAERLKGVDSTLKIQPAKLEDSAVYLCASSRDRQFFGPGTRLTVL.

The gene calls are TRBV28 and TRBJ1-5; TRBD1 matches at 7 bases. The CDR3 has 15 residues. V was pared by 3 bases and J by 4 bases, with 6 bases of the junction left unmatched. Germline assignment: CDR1 MDHEN and CDR2 SYDVKM. CDR3 residues: CASSLNSGGNQPQHF. The DNA for the CDR3 is TGTGCCAGCAGTTTGAACTCAGGGGGTAATCAGCCCCAGCATTTT.

The chain recombines TRBV5-1 with TRBJ1-1; perhaps TRBD1 as D (5 bases). Germline CDR1 and CDR2: SGHRS and YFSETQ. V was pared by 4 bases and J by 2 bases, with 15 bases between. There are 15 residues in the CDR3. As DNA, the CDR3 is TGCGCCAGCAGCCGAGTTGGGGGAAGAAACACTGAAGCTTTCTTT. Amino acid sequence: CASSRVGGRNTEAFF.

The chain employs TRBV7-9 and TRBJ2-5; no definite D call. Germline CDR1 and CDR2: SEHNR and FQNEAQ (reference sequence). This CDR3 has 14 residues. Deletions cut 2 bases from V and 2 bases from J, with 9 bases between. As DNA, the CDR3 is TGTGCCAGCAGCTTATCCTGGGGACAAGAGACCCAGTACTTC. As protein: CASSLSWGQETQYF. The whole variable domain, filled in from reference TRBV7-9 and TRBJ2-5, reads DTGVSQNPRHKITKRGQNVTFRCDPISEHNRLYWYRQTLGQGPEFLTYFQNEAQLEKSRLLSDRFSAERPKGSFSTLEIQRTEQGDSAMYLCASSLSWGQETQYFGPGTRLLVL.

J is TRBJ1-1 and V is TRBV6-5, with 9 nucleotides matching TRBD1. This CDR3 is built from 14 residues. Losses at the gene ends were 6 bases for V and 4 bases for J; bases not matched to a gene: 6. Germline V gene data show CDR1 as MNHEY and CDR2 as SVGAGI. The CDR3 region is CASRVDRGFTEAFF. DNA of the CDR3: TGTGCCAGCAGGGTAGACAGGGGGTTCACTGAAGCTTTCTTT.

The V gene is TRBV7-9, the J gene TRBJ1-5; possibly TRBD1 for D (5 bases). This CDR3 is built from 14 residues. V was pared by 4 bases and J by 9 bases, with 16 bases between. Germline V CDR1 and CDR2: SEHNR, FQNEAQ (reference sequence). Here the CDR3 DNA reads TGTGCCAGCAGCTCGGTGACCAGCGGGGGGCCCCAGCATTTT. The encoded protein is CASSSVTSGGPQHF.

The rearrangement links TRBV19 to TRBJ2-3, with TRBD2 matching 10 bases. Germline loops: CDR1 LNHDA, CDR2 SQIVND (reference sequence). The trim removed 7 bases at V and 4 bases at J, leaving 14 bases unmatched. This CDR3 contains 17 residues. The CDR3 region is CASTLAGAGLGSDTQYF. The CDR3 region has the DNA TGTGCCAGTACTCTAGCGGGAGCAGGTCTCGGGTCAGATACGCAGTATTTT.

V is TRBV28 and J is TRBJ1-5; 8 bases line up with TRBD1. The CDR3 runs to 15 residues. V was pared by 5 bases and J by 5 bases, with 8 bases of the junction left unmatched. The germline CDR1 and CDR2 sequences are MDHEN and SYDVKM. CDR3 loop: CASSPPGQAYQPQHF. CDR3 DNA: TGTGCCAGCAGTCCCCCGGGACAGGCCTATCAGCCCCAGCATTTT. The full variable domain, its missing parts supplied by reference TRBV28 and TRBJ1-5, is DVKVTQSSRYLVKRTGEKVFLECVQDMDHENMFWYRQDPGLGLRLIYFSYDVKMKEKGDIPEGYSVSREKKERFSLILESASTNQTSMYLCASSPPGQAYQPQHFGDGTRLSIL.

V gene TRBV11-2 combines with J gene TRBJ2-1; D unclear. The germline V and J ends were trimmed by 0 bases and 4 bases, with 10 bases remaining between them. CDR3 size: 15 residues. The germline V gene encodes CDR1 SGHAT and CDR2 FQNNGV. CDR3 bases: TGTGCCAGCAGCTTAGATGGCGAGGTTTACAATGAGCAGTTCTTC. Protein: CASSLDGEVYNEQFF.

The chain recombines TRBV11-3 with TRBJ2-2; D is uncertain. The V end lost 9 bases, the J end lost 6 bases, and 23 bases lay between the germline ends. This CDR3 has 16 residues. Germline V lookup: CDR1 SGHNT, CDR2 YENEEA. DNA of the CDR3: TGTGCCAGTACTAACGCTGACTCCCGGGCACCCGGGGAGCTGTTTTTT. Its protein is CASTNADSRAPGELFF.